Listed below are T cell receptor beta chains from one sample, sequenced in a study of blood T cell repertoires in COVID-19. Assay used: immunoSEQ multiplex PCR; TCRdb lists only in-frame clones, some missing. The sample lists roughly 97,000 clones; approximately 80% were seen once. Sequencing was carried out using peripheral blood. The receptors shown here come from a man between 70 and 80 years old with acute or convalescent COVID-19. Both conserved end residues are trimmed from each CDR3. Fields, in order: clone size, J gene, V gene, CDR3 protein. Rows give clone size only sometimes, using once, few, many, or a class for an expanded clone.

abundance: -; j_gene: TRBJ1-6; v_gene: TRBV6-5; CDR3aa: ASSLQGKGNSPLH
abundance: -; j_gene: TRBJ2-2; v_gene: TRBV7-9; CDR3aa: ASSLGQGATGELF
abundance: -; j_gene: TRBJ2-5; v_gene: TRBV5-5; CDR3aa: ATRAGGGGQETQY
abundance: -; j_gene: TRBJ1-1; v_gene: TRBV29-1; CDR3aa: SVPGTGHTEAF
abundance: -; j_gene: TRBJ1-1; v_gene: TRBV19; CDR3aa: ASSIRGSEAF
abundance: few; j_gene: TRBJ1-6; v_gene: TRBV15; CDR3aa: ATSIYRSSYNSPLH
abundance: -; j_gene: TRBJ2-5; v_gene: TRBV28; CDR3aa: ASSLFPRETQY
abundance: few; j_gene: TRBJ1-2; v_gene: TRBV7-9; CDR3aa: ASSLGANSNYGYT
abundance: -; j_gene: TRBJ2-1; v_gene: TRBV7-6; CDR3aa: ASSLEPSSDNEQF
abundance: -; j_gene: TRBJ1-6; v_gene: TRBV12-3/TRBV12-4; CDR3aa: ASTGQGASPLH
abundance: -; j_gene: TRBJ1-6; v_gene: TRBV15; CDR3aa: ATSNRVTNSPLH
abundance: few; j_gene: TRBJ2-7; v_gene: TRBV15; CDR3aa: ATSRKTGARDEQY
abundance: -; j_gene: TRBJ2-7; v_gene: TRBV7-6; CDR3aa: ASGTATYEQY
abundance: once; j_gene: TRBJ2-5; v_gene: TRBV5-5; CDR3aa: ASSSGQGGETQY
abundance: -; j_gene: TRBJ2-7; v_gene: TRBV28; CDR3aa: ASSLRQGRNEQY
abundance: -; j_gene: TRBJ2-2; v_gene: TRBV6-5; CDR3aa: ASSFGQGNPGELF
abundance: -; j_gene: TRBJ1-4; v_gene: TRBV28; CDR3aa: ASSLSVEKLF
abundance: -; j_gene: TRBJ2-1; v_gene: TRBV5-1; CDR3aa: ASSIRRGNEQF
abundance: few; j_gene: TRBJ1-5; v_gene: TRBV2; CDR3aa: ASSDRRGVGNQPQH
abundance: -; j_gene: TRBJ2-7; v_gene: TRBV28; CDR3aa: ASTSIGGLSYEQY
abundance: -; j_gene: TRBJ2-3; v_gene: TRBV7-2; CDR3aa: ASSLGVGVGTDTQY
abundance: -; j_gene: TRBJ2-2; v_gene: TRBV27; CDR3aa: ASSLRHPTGELF
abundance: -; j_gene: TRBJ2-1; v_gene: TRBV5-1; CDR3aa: ASSPLPGQANNEQF
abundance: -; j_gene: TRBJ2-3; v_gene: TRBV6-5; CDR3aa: ASSYSGQGTDTQY
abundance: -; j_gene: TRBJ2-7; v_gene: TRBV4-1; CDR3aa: ASSQGGTGTYEQY
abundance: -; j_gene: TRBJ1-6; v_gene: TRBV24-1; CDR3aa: ATSDGASPLH
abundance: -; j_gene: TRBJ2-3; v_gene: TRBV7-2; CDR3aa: ASSSQTGVDDTQY
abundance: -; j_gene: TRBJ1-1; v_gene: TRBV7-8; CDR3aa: ASSINRDMNTEAF
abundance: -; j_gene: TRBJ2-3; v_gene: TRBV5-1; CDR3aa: ASSGPRGGRADTQY
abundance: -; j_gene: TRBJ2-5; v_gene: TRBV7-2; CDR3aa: ASSSTGGEETQY
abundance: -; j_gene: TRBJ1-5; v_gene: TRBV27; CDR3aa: ASRPAGTIGQPQH
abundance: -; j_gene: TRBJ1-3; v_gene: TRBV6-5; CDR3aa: ASSRQGHSGNTIY
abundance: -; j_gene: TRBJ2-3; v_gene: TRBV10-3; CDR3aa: AISARTGSADTQY
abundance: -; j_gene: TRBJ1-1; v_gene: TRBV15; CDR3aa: ATSRAPYQGSTEAF
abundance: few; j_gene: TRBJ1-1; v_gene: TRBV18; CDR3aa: ASSPPSVNTEAF
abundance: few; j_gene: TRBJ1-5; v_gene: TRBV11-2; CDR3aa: ASSLGLTQPQH
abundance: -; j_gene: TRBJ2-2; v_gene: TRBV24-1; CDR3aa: ATSGQGFTGELF
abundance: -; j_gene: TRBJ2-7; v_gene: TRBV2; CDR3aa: ASSARRTSYEQY
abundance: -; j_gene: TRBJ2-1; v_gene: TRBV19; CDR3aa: ASSSPRQATSYNEQF
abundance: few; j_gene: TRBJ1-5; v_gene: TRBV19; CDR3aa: ASSISRGAAQPQH
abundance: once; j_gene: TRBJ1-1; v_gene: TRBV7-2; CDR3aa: ASSAYRNPNTEAF
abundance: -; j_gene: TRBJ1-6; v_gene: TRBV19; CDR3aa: ASSTSTGHNSPLH
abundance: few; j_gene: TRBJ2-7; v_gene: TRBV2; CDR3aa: ASSEQGARGYEQY
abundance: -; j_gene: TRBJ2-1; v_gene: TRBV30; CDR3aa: AWSQDSEQF
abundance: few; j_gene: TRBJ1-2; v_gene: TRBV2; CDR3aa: ASNGGEGGYT
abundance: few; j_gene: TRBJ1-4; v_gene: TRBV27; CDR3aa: ASTTGGGEKLF
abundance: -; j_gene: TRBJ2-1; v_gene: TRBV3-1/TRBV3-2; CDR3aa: ASSQIGTDNEQF
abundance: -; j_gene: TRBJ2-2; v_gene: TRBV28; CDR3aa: ASSQDAGQGIGTGELF
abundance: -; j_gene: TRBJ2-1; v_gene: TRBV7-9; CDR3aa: ASSLDAGQRQF
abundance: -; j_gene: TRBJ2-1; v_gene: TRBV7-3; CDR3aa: ASSLRGPGQGSSNEQF
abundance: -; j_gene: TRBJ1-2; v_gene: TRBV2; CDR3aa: ASSEQGARNGYT
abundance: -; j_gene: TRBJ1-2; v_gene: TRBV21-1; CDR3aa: ASSKGGDRGGRGYGYT
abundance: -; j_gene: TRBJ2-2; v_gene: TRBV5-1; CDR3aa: ASSGIASTGELF